This note documents a single T cell receptor (beta chain) sequence. Its antigen is still unknown. MiXCR was run by TCRdb on the 5' RACE reads, yielding one entry per CDR3 protein. The repertoire consists of more than 650,000 distinct CDR3 sequences, with approximately 12% occurring once and the leading ten covering roughly 0.51%. The data originate from a study of CD8 T cells in ankylosing spondylitis. Points from the study as a whole: Within ankylosing spondylitis blood, a TCR beta motif made up of seven or eight highly homologous variants appeared to be characteristic. Matched ankylosing spondylitis synovial fluid reportedly showed significant enrichment of disease-linked clones.

The CDR3 contains 14 residues. The germline gives CDR1 GTSNPN, CDR2 SVGIG (reference sequence). The trim removed 4 bases at V and 0 bases at J, leaving 4 bases unmatched. This sequence joins TRBV30 and TRBJ1-2; TRBD1 agrees at 8 bases. The sequencing sample was made of blood, either unsorted or a sorted T cell fraction (not recorded which). The sequence was obtained from a male donor with ankylosing spondylitis. CDR3: CAWTTGGANYGYTF. The DNA of the CDR3 is TGTGCCTGGACAACAGGGGGGGCTAACTATGGCTACACCTTC.